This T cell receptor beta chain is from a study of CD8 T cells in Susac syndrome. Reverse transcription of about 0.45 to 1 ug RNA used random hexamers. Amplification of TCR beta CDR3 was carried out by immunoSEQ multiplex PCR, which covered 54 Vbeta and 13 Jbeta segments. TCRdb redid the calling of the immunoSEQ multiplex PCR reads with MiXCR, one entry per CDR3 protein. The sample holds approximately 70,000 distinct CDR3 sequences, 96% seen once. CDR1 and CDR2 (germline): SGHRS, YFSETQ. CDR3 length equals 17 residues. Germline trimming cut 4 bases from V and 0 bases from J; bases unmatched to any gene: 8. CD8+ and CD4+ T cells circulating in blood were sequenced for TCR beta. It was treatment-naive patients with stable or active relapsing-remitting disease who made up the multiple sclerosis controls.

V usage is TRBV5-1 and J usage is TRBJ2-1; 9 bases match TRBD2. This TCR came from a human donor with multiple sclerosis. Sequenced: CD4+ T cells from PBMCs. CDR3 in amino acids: CASSDLAGLSSYNEQFF. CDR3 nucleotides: TGCGCCAGCAGCGACCTAGCGGGGTTAAGCTCCTACAATGAGCAGTTCTTC.